Listed below are T cell receptor beta chains from one sample, sequenced in a study of PD-L1 blockade in urothelial cancer. TCRdb's copy holds only in-frame clones and misses some; the assay was immunoSEQ multiplex PCR. The sample shows approximately 90,000 clones, around 90% of them seen only once. The sample in question was PBMCs, obtained around atezolizumab (anti-PD-L1) treatment. The receptors shown here come from a man in his sixties with urothelial cancer. Each CDR3 is given with its conserved first and last residue. A D gene is named only where the DNA matches it firmly. The size field is filled for only some rows; it gives once, few, many or a size class.

clone_size j_call v_call d_call cdr3_nt cdr3_aa
- TRBJ2-7 TRBV5-6 TRBD2 TGTGCCAGCAGCTTGAGCGGGGGGGTGTACGAGCAGTACTTC CASSLSGGVYEQYF
once TRBJ1-2 TRBV28 - TGTGCCAGCAGTTTGACTCGACAGTACTATGGCTACACCTTC CASSLTRQYYGYTF
- TRBJ2-1 TRBV4-1 TRBD2 TGCGCCAGCAGCCAAACCGGGACTAGCAATGGGGATGAGCAGTTCTTC CASSQTGTSNGDEQFF
few TRBJ1-5 TRBV19 - TGTGCCAGTAGTATAGAGTCCGGGAGTGGGGGTTTTAATCAGCCCCAGCATTTT CASSIESGSGGFNQPQHF
- TRBJ1-2 TRBV5-6 - TGTGCCAGCAGCTGGGGGGACGAAGGAGGCTATGGCTACACCTTC CASSWGDEGGYGYTF
- TRBJ2-7 TRBV5-6 - TGTGCCAGCAGCCCGACCCCTAGCAACTACGAGCAGTACTTC CASSPTPSNYEQYF
- TRBJ2-2 TRBV7-2 - TGTGCCAGCAGCTTAAGCCACCAAAACACCGGGGAGCTGTTTTTT CASSLSHQNTGELFF
- TRBJ2-6 TRBV7-9 - TGTGCCAGCAGCTTACGAGAGACTGGGGCCAACGTCCTGACTTTC CASSLRETGANVLTF
- TRBJ2-7 TRBV2 TRBD1 TGTGCCGGGGGGAAGGGACAGGGGGTCTACGAGCAGTACTTC CAGGKGQGVYEQYF
- TRBJ1-5 TRBV30 - TGTGCCTGGAGGCCCACCGGAGGGCCCCAGCATTTT CAWRPTGGPQHF
- TRBJ2-5 TRBV4-3 - TGCGCCAGCAGCCAAGGATATGAGGCCCAGACCCAGTACTTC CASSQGYEAQTQYF
once TRBJ2-2 TRBV4-1 TRBD2 TGCGCCAGCAGCCAGGACCCGGGACTAGCGAACACCGGGGAGCTGTTTTTT CASSQDPGLANTGELFF
- TRBJ1-1 TRBV7-9 - TGTGCCAGCAGCCTCATGACAGGAATGAACACTGAAGCTTTCTTT CASSLMTGMNTEAFF
- TRBJ1-2 TRBV4-2 - TGTGCCAGCAGCCCTCAACCCCCCGACAGTCACTATGGCTACACCTTC CASSPQPPDSHYGYTF
- TRBJ2-7 TRBV27 - TGTGCCAGCAGTTACGGGTTCGCCTACGAGCAGTACTTC CASSYGFAYEQYF
few TRBJ1-4 TRBV4-1 TRBD1 TGCGCCAGCAGCCATGCGGACAGGGGGCAAGAAAAACTGTTTTTT CASSHADRGQEKLFF
- TRBJ1-1 TRBV18 - TGTGCCAGCTCTCCGACAGAGACCACTGAAGCTTTCTTT CASSPTETTEAFF
once TRBJ1-2 TRBV7-2 TRBD1 TGTGCCAGCAGCTTAGTTTCGGACAGGGAGACTAAAGGCTACACCTTC CASSLVSDRETKGYTF
- TRBJ2-1 TRBV4-3 TRBD1 TGCGCCAGCAGCCAAGACCCGACAGGGGGCGCTTACAATGAGCAGTTCTTC CASSQDPTGGAYNEQFF
few TRBJ1-2 TRBV5-1 TRBD1 TGCGCCAGCAGCCCTAACAGGGGGCGAAACTATGGCTACACCTTC CASSPNRGRNYGYTF
- TRBJ1-6 TRBV5-6 TRBD1 TGTGCCAGCAGCTTGGGGACAGGGTGGGATTCACCCCTCCACTTT CASSLGTGWDSPLHF
- TRBJ1-5 TRBV28 TRBD1 TGTGCCAGCAGTTTATTGTCAGGGGGCAGGGAGCCCCAGCATTTT CASSLLSGGREPQHF
- TRBJ2-1 TRBV5-1 - TGCGCCAGCAGCTTACAGAGTGGTGAGCAGTTCTTC CASSLQSGEQFF
- TRBJ2-1 TRBV7-2 - TGTGCCAGCAGCGCGCATAATGAGCAGTTCTTC CASSAHNEQFF
- TRBJ2-5 TRBV4-3 TRBD2 TGCGCCAGCAGCCAAGATCGCACTAGCGGCCCTCAAGAGACCCAGTACTTC CASSQDRTSGPQETQYF
- TRBJ2-7 TRBV7-2 TRBD2 TGTGCCAGCAGCCCCGCTAGCGGGGGCCCCTACGAGCAGTACTTC CASSPASGGPYEQYF
- TRBJ1-1 TRBV6-5 - TGTGCCAGCATGAGGAACAGGGACATGAACACTGAAGCTTTCTTT CASMRNRDMNTEAFF
- TRBJ2-5 TRBV5-6 - TGTGCCAGCAGCTTGTCAAAGCGTAGCCAAGAGACCCAGTACTTC CASSLSKRSQETQYF
- TRBJ2-1 TRBV21-1 - TGTGCCAGCAGCAAAGCGCAGGACAGGGTAAGTAATGAGCAGTTCTTC CASSKAQDRVSNEQFF
- TRBJ2-7 TRBV7-8 - TGTGCCAGCAGCCTCTACGTCGAGCAGTACTTC CASSLYVEQYF
- TRBJ2-1 TRBV7-3 TRBD2 TGTGCCAGCAGCTTATTAGGACTAGCGGGAGGCAATGAGCAGTTCTTC CASSLLGLAGGNEQFF
once TRBJ2-7 TRBV5-1 TRBD2 TGCGCCAGCAGCGTGACTAGCGGGCCGTACGAGCAGTACTTC CASSVTSGPYEQYF
- TRBJ2-3 TRBV15 TRBD2 TGTGCCACCAGCAGAGGGACTAGCGGATCAACAGATACGCAGTATTTT CATSRGTSGSTDTQYF
- TRBJ2-3 TRBV19 TRBD1 TGTGCCAGTAGTGGGACAGGGATCCCAGATACGCAGTATTTT CASSGTGIPDTQYF